This T cell receptor beta chain was obtained from a study of T cells expressing NK-cell markers. Overall study: The authors derived TCR beta repertoires from sorted CD3+CD56+NKG2C+, CD3+CD56+NKG2C- and CD3+CD56-NKG2C+ T cells.

One entry per CDR3 protein, without DNA, is what TCRdb gives after re-calling the 5' RACE reads. This sample's table has 350,000 to 500,000 distinct CDR3 sequences. The CDR3 length is 13 residues. Germline V gene data show CDR1 as MNHNS and CDR2 as SASEGT. The sample consisted of blood T cells: a sorted CD56 or NKG2C T cell subset, CD4+ or CD8+ T cells, or bulk PBMC T cells (not recorded which). The genes are TRBV6-1 and TRBJ1-5; TCRdb picks TRBD1, but there is no DNA to check that call. This clonotype was sampled from a woman between 18 and 69 years old in good health. CDR3 sequence reads: CASRRGGRQPQHF.